This TCR beta chain was captured in a study of cytomegalovirus exposure and HLA in healthy donors. Study context: Within the Caucasian-associated ancestry cluster were 65% to 85% of the roughly 400 genotyped donors.

Study-level results: Productive status was seen about 87% or about 30% of the time for most TCR beta V segments in an earlier analysis. It was about 150 TCR beta chains that were listed as cytomegalovirus-associated. Some public TCRs appeared in many individuals, while most sequences were rare.

The CDR3 covers 16 residues. Per the germline V gene, CDR1 is SGHTA and CDR2 is FQGNSA. Between the trimmed V and J ends, which lost 5 bases and 3 bases, there was a span of 16 bases. The PCR contained 60 Vbeta and 13 Jbeta primers. The protocol was immunoSEQ multiplex PCR, while the TCRdb copy is restricted to in-frame clones and leaves out a portion. Of about 180,000 clones listed, 80% are singletons. A note on this clone: Its cognate antigen is unknown.

The receptor was derived from a woman aged 25 to 39 in good health and CMV-seronegative. The sequenced sample was PBMCs. V usage is TRBV7-2 and J usage is TRBJ1-4; D is unresolved. CDR3 sequence (DNA): TGTGCCAGCAGCGACCTCCTCAGGTCCTCTAATGAAAAACTGTTTTTT. Residues: CASSDLLRSSNEKLFF.